Presented here are 25 T cell receptor beta chains from one specimen sequenced in a study of cytomegalovirus exposure and HLA in healthy donors. The PCR had 60 Vbeta and 13 Jbeta primers. The protocol was immunoSEQ multiplex PCR, while the TCRdb copy is restricted to in-frame clones and leaves out a portion. The table records tens of thousands of clones, 80% of them present only once. The specimen was PBMCs. Receptors were obtained from a male donor in good health and CMV-seronegative.

This sequence joins TRBV7-2 and TRBJ1-6; no reliable D call. The V gene's germline CDR1 is SGHTA and CDR2 FQGNSA. V lost 2 bases and J 8 bases, leaving 7 bases between the germline ends. The CDR3 loop spans 13 amino acids. The CDR3 coding sequence is TGTGCCAGCAGCTTATACAGAGATTCACCCCTCCACTTT. It specifies CASSLYRDSPLHF.

On this clone itself: Germline and junction disagree at one end, which may indicate a read error. The rearrangement links TRBV7-7 to TRBJ2-3; 9 bases agree with TRBD2. Germline values: CDR1 SSHAT, CDR2 FNYEAQ (reference sequence). The CDR3 runs to 16 residues. DNA for the CDR3: TGTGCTAGCAGCCCTAGTCCCAGCGGGAGGACAGATACGCAGTATTTT. As protein: CASSPSPSGRTDTQYF.

The chain links TRBV11-2 to TRBJ2-6; 7 nucleotides align to TRBD2. CDR3 length equals 19 residues. Germline V gives CDR1 SGHAT, CDR2 FQNNGV. Unmatched junction bases numbered 9, after V lost 1 base and J lost 0 bases. Written as DNA, the CDR3 is TGTGCCAGCAGCTTAGTGTACGGGAGGCGCTTCTCTGGGGCCAACGTCCTGACTTTC. Translation: CASSLVYGRRFSGANVLTF.

The rearrangement uses TRBV7-8 and TRBJ2-7; 8 nucleotides line up with TRBD1. The trim removed 5 bases at V and 1 base at J, leaving 13 bases unmatched. Germline-derived CDR1 and CDR2 are SGHVS and FQNEAQ. This CDR3 has 17 amino acids. The CDR3 DNA sequence: TGTGCCAGCAGCCTAACGTCAGGGGGCGGGTTATCCTACGAGCAGTACTTC. This encodes CASSLTSGGGLSYEQYF.

This chain connects TRBV10-3 to TRBJ1-5; TRBD1 matches at 10 bases. Losses at the gene ends were 0 bases for V and 3 bases for J; bases not matched to a gene: 11. In germline, CDR1 is ENHRY, CDR2 SYGVKD. The CDR3 is 19 residues long. The CDR3 DNA reads as TGTGCCATCAGTGAGTCGGATCTTACCGGGACAGGGGACAATCAGCCCCAGCATTTT. It translates to CAISESDLTGTGDNQPQHF.

This chain connects TRBV2 to TRBJ1-6, with 9 bases matching TRBD1. CDR3 size: 14 residues. The germline gives CDR1 SNHLY, CDR2 FYNNEI. After removal of 8 bases from V and 9 bases from J, the junction contained 8 bases not matched to a gene. The CDR3 DNA sequence: TGTGCCAGCTACAACAGGGGGCGCGGTTCACCCCTCCACTTT. Its protein product is CASYNRGRGSPLHF.

This clone came up a few times. The CDR3 spells CASSLNVEQFF. The CDR3 DNA reads as TGTGCCAGCAGCCTTAATGTCGAGCAGTTCTTC. The rearrangement links TRBV7-6 to TRBJ2-1; D unclear. Germline CDR1 and CDR2: SGHVS and FNYEAQ. The CDR3 sequence is 11 residues long. V gave up 5 bases and J gave up 10 bases, with 9 bases separating them.

The chain links TRBV11-1 to TRBJ2-1, with 7 nucleotides matching TRBD2. Germline CDR1 and CDR2: SGHAT and FQDESV (reference sequence). CDR3 length: 17 residues. With V trimmed by 4 bases and J by 7 bases, 16 bases remained unmatched. The CDR3 coding sequence is TGTGCCAGCAGCTCCCATGGAGGACTAGTCATATCGAATGAGCAGTTCTTC. This sequence encodes CASSSHGGLVISNEQFF.

J is TRBJ1-4 and V is TRBV5-1; no reliable D call. The DNA end is more similar to TRBJ2-2, so the J call may be wrong. There are 12 residues in the CDR3. From germline, CDR1 is SGHRS and CDR2 YFSETQ. CDR3 sequence reads: CASSLATGELFF. The CDR3 DNA reads TGCGCCAGCAGCTTGGCTACAGGGGAGCTGTTTTTT.

This sequence joins TRBV11-2 and TRBJ2-3; D not resolved. The CDR3 spans 14 residues. V lost 2 bases, J lost 2 bases, and 8 bases lay in between. Germline assignment: CDR1 SGHAT and CDR2 FQNNGV. The CDR3 spells CASSLPPNTDTQYF. The CDR3, as DNA: TGTGCCAGCAGCTTACCCCCTAACACAGATACGCAGTATTTT.

This clone was found a few times. J is TRBJ1-5 and V is TRBV15; D is perhaps TRBD1 (5 bases). Germline V gene lookup returns CDR1 LNHNV and CDR2 YYDKDF (reference sequence). Trimming left V 1 base short and J 0 bases short, with 7 bases between. This CDR3 has 15 amino acids. The CDR3 loop is CATSRAGHSNQPQHF. The DNA for the CDR3 is TGTGCCACCAGCAGAGCCGGACATAGCAATCAGCCCCAGCATTTT.

The chain has TRBV7-6 and TRBJ2-1; D is possibly TRBD2 (7 bases). V gave up 0 bases and J gave up 0 bases, with 12 bases separating them. The V gene's germline CDR1 is SGHVS and CDR2 FNYEAQ. The CDR3 is 17 amino acids. This chain's CDR3 is CASSLARAGASYNEQFF. DNA of the CDR3: TGTGCCAGCAGCTTAGCTCGGGCGGGGGCCTCCTACAATGAGCAGTTCTTC.

The V call is TRBV2, the J call TRBJ2-1; 9 bases map to TRBD2. Germline loops: CDR1 SNHLY, CDR2 FYNNEI. V was clipped by 4 bases and J by 0 bases; unmatched bases: 7. The CDR3 runs to 17 residues. This CDR3 is CASSASGGSNSYNEQFF. Here the CDR3 DNA reads TGTGCCAGCAGTGCCAGCGGGGGGTCCAACTCCTACAATGAGCAGTTCTTC.

This clone was found a few times. The chain couples TRBV7-2 to TRBJ1-6, with D unresolved. The germline V gene encodes CDR1 SGHTA and CDR2 FQGNSA. This CDR3 contains 16 residues. Trimming took 2 bases from V and 6 from J, leaving 14 bases between them. CDR3 loop: CASSLSLGSRNSPLHF. Here the CDR3 DNA reads TGTGCCAGCAGCTTAAGTTTGGGCAGCCGTAATTCACCCCTCCACTTT. The full variable domain, in which reference TRBV7-2 and TRBJ1-6 provide the parts outside the CDR3, is GAGVSQSPSNKVTEKGKDVELRCDPISGHTALYWYRQSLGQGLEFLIYFQGNSAPDKSGLPSDRFSAERTGGSVSTLTIQRTQQEDSAVYLCASSLSLGSRNSPLHFGNGTRLTVT.

The rearrangement joins TRBV7-9 to TRBJ2-2, with D perhaps TRBD1 (6 bases). V was trimmed by 5 bases and J by 4 bases, leaving 14 bases between them. The CDR3 consists of 15 residues. Germline V lookup: CDR1 SEHNR, CDR2 FQNEAQ (reference sequence). Here the CDR3 reads CASSPGTHGTGELFF. CDR3 sequence (DNA): TGTGCCAGCAGCCCCGGGACACACGGCACCGGGGAGCTGTTTTTT.

The rearrangement joins TRBV5-1 to TRBJ2-3; TRBD2 aligns across 10 bases. The trim removed 1 base at V and 6 bases at J, leaving 8 bases unmatched. Germline V lookup: CDR1 SGHRS, CDR2 YFSETQ. This CDR3 region has 16 residues. For the CDR3, the DNA is TGCGCCAGCAGCTTGTCGGGAGCGGGGGGGCGGGATACGCAGTATTTT. Encoded protein: CASSLSGAGGRDTQYF.

The chain uses TRBV30 and TRBJ1-1; 11 bases are a match to TRBD1. This CDR3 is 14 amino acids long. V shed 3 bases and J 11 bases; nucleotides not matched to a gene: 11. The germline gives CDR1 GTSNPN, CDR2 SVGIG (reference sequence). The CDR3: CAWRGGTGGGVAFF. DNA for the CDR3: TGTGCCTGGAGGGGGGGGACAGGGGGAGGTGTGGCTTTCTTT.

The chain uses TRBV6-5 and TRBJ2-7; D perhaps matches TRBD1 (5 bases). Germline CDR1 MNHEY, CDR2 SVGAGI. V gave up 2 bases and J gave up 7 bases, with 15 bases separating them. The CDR3 length is 14 residues. The CDR3 loop reads CASSYGRVESEQYF. The CDR3 DNA reads as TGTGCCAGCAGTTACGGCAGGGTAGAAAGTGAGCAGTACTTC.

This clone was observed a few times. The chain has TRBV7-8 and TRBJ1-1; TRBD1 is a possible D gene (6 bases). CDR3 size: 13 residues. Germline values: CDR1 SGHVS, CDR2 FQNEAQ. Trimming removed 6 bases at V and 1 base at J, with 9 bases between. CDR3 region: CASSTGTNTEAFF. The CDR3 DNA is TGTGCCAGCAGTACAGGGACGAACACTGAAGCTTTCTTT.

V is TRBV7-9 and J is TRBJ2-3; TRBD1 agrees at 7 bases. V lost 6 bases to trimming and J lost 6 bases; unmatched junction nucleotides: 9. CDR3 length: 14 amino acids. Germline-derived CDR1 and CDR2 are SEHNR and FQNEAQ (reference sequence). CDR3 sequence reads: CASRLNRGLDTQYF. DNA for the CDR3: TGTGCCAGCAGATTGAACAGGGGATTGGATACGCAGTATTTT.

In this sample, this clone turned up once. The rearrangement uses TRBV28 and TRBJ1-2; 7 positions match TRBD1. J lost 5 bases, V lost 4 bases, and 10 bases had no gene match. Per germline, CDR1 MDHEN and CDR2 SYDVKM. CDR3 length: 15 residues. CDR3 sequence reads: CASSSLGGQRYGYTF. CDR3 DNA: TGTGCCAGCAGTTCCCTGGGGGGACAGCGTTATGGCTACACCTTC.

V usage is TRBV25-1 and J usage is TRBJ2-7, with D maybe TRBD2 (6 bases). From germline, CDR1 is MGHDK and CDR2 SYGVNS. This CDR3 comprises 18 residues. Trimming stripped 2 bases from V and 2 bases from J, with 22 bases between. The CDR3 DNA reads as TGTGCCAGCAGTGAAAATATCGGGGGTCGGGGAGGTCCCTACGAGCAGTACTTC. Its translation is CASSENIGGRGGPYEQYF.

The chain recombines TRBV7-9 with TRBJ2-7; possible D gene TRBD1, 6 bases. Germline V gene data show CDR1 as SEHNR and CDR2 as FQNEAQ (reference sequence). Trimming took 4 bases from V and 5 from J, leaving 12 bases between them. The CDR3 sequence is 13 residues long. DNA for the CDR3: TGTGCCAGCAGCTCAAGGGGGATCAACGAGCAGTACTTC. Translation: CASSSRGINEQYF.

This sequence joins TRBV7-9 and TRBJ2-5; TRBD2 matches 13 bases. This CDR3 is 17 amino acids long. The germline V gene has CDR1 SEHNR and CDR2 FQNEAQ (reference sequence). Trimming cost V 0 bases and J 5 bases; bases outside gene matches: 6. The CDR3 reads CASSLAGTSGVSETQYF. The DNA for the CDR3 is TGTGCCAGCAGCTTAGCTGGGACTAGCGGGGTTTCGGAGACCCAGTACTTC.

The chain has TRBV18 and TRBJ1-1; D may be TRBD1 (6 bases). The CDR3 covers 13 residues. Germline V gene lookup returns CDR1 KGHSH and CDR2 LQKENI. Trimming took 4 bases from V and 4 from J, leaving 10 bases between them. CDR3: CASSQRGGTEAFF. In DNA form, the CDR3 reads TGTGCCAGCTCACAACGAGGGGGCACTGAAGCTTTCTTT.